This passage covers 12 T cell receptor beta chains from one sample sequenced in a study of shared clonotypes between healthy human individuals. TCRdb's copy holds only in-frame clones and misses some; the assay was immunoSEQ multiplex PCR. The data hold a few hundred thousand clones, with 79% observed a single time. The material sequenced was PBMCs. These receptors all stem from a woman in her thirties or forties in good health. Some clones in this sample may be carry-over from other donors' samples.

This clone turned up a few times. This chain joins TRBV7-9 and TRBJ1-2; TRBD1 aligns across 8 bases. The V gene's germline CDR1 is SEHNR and CDR2 FQNEAQ (reference sequence). The ends lost 1 base at V and 6 bases at J; junction bases unmatched: 1. CDR3 length: 13 amino acids. The CDR3 loop is CASSLGQGNGYTF. CDR3 sequence (DNA): TGTGCCAGCAGCTTAGGACAGGGGAATGGCTACACCTTC. Based on the CDR3 plus reference TRBV7-9 and TRBJ1-2, the full variable domain is DTGVSQNPRHKITKRGQNVTFRCDPISEHNRLYWYRQTLGQGPEFLTYFQNEAQLEKSRLLSDRFSAERPKGSFSTLEIQRTEQGDSAMYLCASSLGQGNGYTFGSGTRLTVV.

The V gene is TRBV30, the J gene TRBJ1-3, with D unclear. The CDR3 runs to 14 residues. V lost 6 bases, J lost 3 bases, and 15 bases lay in between. Germline CDR1 GTSNPN, CDR2 SVGIG (reference sequence). CDR3 protein: CACSELFSGNTIYF. Here the CDR3 DNA reads TGTGCCTGCTCGGAACTTTTCAGTGGAAACACCATATATTTT.

V usage is TRBV2 and J usage is TRBJ2-3, with 9 bases identical to TRBD2. Germline CDR1 SNHLY, CDR2 FYNNEI. The CDR3 runs to 17 residues. With V trimmed by 0 bases and J by 3 bases, 7 bases remained unmatched. The CDR3 DNA follows: TGTGCCAGCAGTGAAGCGAGGCCTAGCGGGATAACAGATACGCAGTATTTT. It specifies CASSEARPSGITDTQYF.

CDR3 protein: CASSLTSGYSYNEQFF. The CDR3 DNA follows: TGTGCCAGCAGCTTGACTAGCGGCTACTCCTACAATGAGCAGTTCTTC. The J gene is TRBJ2-1, the V gene TRBV5-4; 8 nucleotides align to TRBD2. Losses at the gene ends were 1 base for V and 0 bases for J; bases not matched to a gene: 3. The CDR3 sequence is 16 residues long. CDR1 SGHNT and CDR2 YYREEE come from the germline V gene (reference sequence).

Here the CDR3 reads CASSFSGRVAYNEQFF. For the CDR3, the DNA is TGTGCCAGCAGTTTTAGCGGGAGGGTTGCCTACAATGAGCAGTTCTTC. The chain uses TRBV27 and TRBJ2-1, with 11 bases matching TRBD2. The CDR3 sequence is 16 residues long. V dropped 3 bases and J dropped 2; count of bases not matched to a gene: 3. The germline V gene has CDR1 MNHEY and CDR2 SMNVEV (reference sequence).

V gene TRBV23-1 combines with J gene TRBJ1-2; 10 bases are shared with TRBD1. TRBV23-1 carries the ORF label, with uncertain function. This CDR3 is 14 amino acids long. J was trimmed by 6 bases and V by 4 bases; bases with no gene match: 5. The DNA for the CDR3 is TGCGCCAGCAGTCGAAAGACAGGGGGCGATGGCTACACCTTC. This encodes CASSRKTGGDGYTF.

This clone was detected a few times. The V gene is TRBV29-1, the J gene TRBJ1-2; tentative D call: TRBD1 (5 bases). The CDR3 loop spans 11 amino acids. Trimming left V 2 bases short and J 4 bases short, with 5 bases between. CDR1 and CDR2 from the germline V gene are SQVTM and ANQGSEA. The CDR3 reads CSVEQGYGYTF. In nucleotides, the CDR3 is TGCAGCGTTGAACAGGGCTATGGCTACACCTTC.

The genes are TRBV4-3 and TRBJ2-1; 7 bases are a match to TRBD1. Unmatched junction bases numbered 13, after V lost 4 bases and J lost 4 bases. The V gene's germline CDR1 is LGHNA and CDR2 YSLEER. This CDR3 comprises 17 residues. The CDR3 region has the DNA TGCGCCAGCAGCCGAGTGCAACGACAGGGCGGGTACAATGAGCAGTTCTTC. Translating it yields CASSRVQRQGGYNEQFF.

V gene TRBV9 combines with J gene TRBJ2-4; 11 nucleotides line up with TRBD2. This CDR3 comprises 14 residues. CDR1 and CDR2 (germline): SGDLS, YYNGEE. V was clipped by 4 bases and J by 6 bases; unmatched bases: 3. The CDR3 spells CASSSGTSGNIQYF. The DNA of the CDR3 is TGTGCCAGCAGCTCCGGGACTAGCGGAAACATTCAGTACTTC.

V usage is TRBV7-9 and J usage is TRBJ2-5, with a weak D call TRBD2 (5 bases). This CDR3 region has 14 residues. Germline CDR1 SEHNR, CDR2 FQNEAQ (reference sequence). The V end was cut by 0 bases, the J end by 2 bases, with 7 bases between. The CDR3 reads CASSLAAAQETQYF. In nucleotides, the CDR3 is TGTGCCAGCAGCTTAGCAGCGGCACAAGAGACCCAGTACTTC.

The chain joins TRBV28 to TRBJ1-1; the D gene is possibly TRBD1 (6 bases). The CDR3 covers 15 residues. V shed 4 bases and J shed 0 bases, with 12 bases lying between them. Germline V gene sequence: CDR1 MDHEN, CDR2 SYDVKM. This CDR3 is CASSSNRVMNTEAFF. The CDR3 coding sequence is TGTGCCAGCAGTTCGAACAGGGTTATGAACACTGAAGCTTTCTTT. Full variable domain (outside the CDR3, taken from reference TRBV28 and TRBJ1-1): DVKVTQSSRYLVKRTGEKVFLECVQDMDHENMFWYRQDPGLGLRLIYFSYDVKMKEKGDIPEGYSVSREKKERFSLILESASTNQTSMYLCASSSNRVMNTEAFFGQGTRLTVV.

Comments on this clone: Just one base apart from a much larger clone, this may be a read error. The sample has other DNA sequences that encode this CDR3 too. This chain connects TRBV18 to TRBJ2-7; unclear D gene. Germline-derived CDR1 and CDR2 are KGHSH and LQKENI. This CDR3 comprises 12 residues. Trimming stripped 3 bases from V and 3 bases from J, with 6 bases between. CDR3 in amino acids: CASSPDRYEQYF. CDR3 DNA: TGTGCCAGCTCACCGGACCGCTACGAGCAGTACTTC.